This passage covers 9 T cell receptor beta chains from one sample sequenced in a study of blood T cell repertoires in COVID-19. Clones were sequenced by immunoSEQ multiplex PCR, and TCRdb holds only the in-frame ones, with some missing. The sample yields about 350,000 clones, more than 70% seen once. The sequencing input was PBMCs or T cells enriched from blood (not recorded which). The receptors derive from a woman in her thirties who had been exposed to COVID-19.

The chain uses TRBV29-1 and TRBJ2-4, with D tentatively TRBD2 (7 bases). Per the germline V gene, CDR1 is SQVTM and CDR2 is ANQGSEA. The CDR3 has 20 amino acids. The V and J ends lost 5 bases and 0 bases respectively, with 29 bases between them. Written as DNA, the CDR3 is TGCAGCGTTCTACCATTTACAGGGACGGGGGGACCTCTAGCCAAAAACATTCAGTACTTC. Protein sequence: CSVLPFTGTGGPLAKNIQYF.

This chain connects TRBV6-5 to TRBJ1-4, with a weak D call TRBD1 (6 bases). Germline V gene sequence: CDR1 MNHEY, CDR2 SVGAGI. V was clipped by 6 bases and J by 2 bases, with 10 bases between them. The length of the CDR3 is 14 residues. CDR3 sequence: CASRTGQTNEKLFF. In DNA form, the CDR3 reads TGTGCCAGCAGAACCGGACAGACTAATGAAAAACTGTTTTTT.

The rearrangement links TRBV28 to TRBJ1-2; perhaps TRBD1 as D (6 bases). The CDR3 has 12 residues. V was shortened by 3 bases and J by 8 bases, with 10 bases between the two germline ends. CDR1 is MDHEN, CDR2 SYDVKM, per germline. CDR3 region: CASSFGGGGYTF. DNA of the CDR3: TGTGCCAGCAGTTTTGGGGGCGGCGGCTACACCTTC.

V usage is TRBV29-1 and J usage is TRBJ2-5, with 12 positions matching TRBD1. Germline V CDR1 and CDR2: SQVTM, ANQGSEA. With 8 bases clipped from V and 5 bases from J, the junction kept 9 bases outside the gene matches. The CDR3 covers 14 residues. The CDR3 DNA is TGCAGCTCGGAACGGGACAGGGGGCTTGAGACCCAGTACTTC. This translates into CSSERDRGLETQYF.

The chain carries TRBV7-9 and TRBJ2-6, with 8 nucleotides matching TRBD1. Germline V gene sequence: CDR1 SEHNR, CDR2 FQNEAQ (reference sequence). V lost 0 bases to trimming and J lost 0 bases; unmatched junction nucleotides: 7. CDR3 length: 19 residues. Written as DNA, the CDR3 is TGTGCCAGCAGCTTAGCCTGGGACAGGATTTTCTCTGGGGCCAACGTCCTGACTTTC. Translating it yields CASSLAWDRIFSGANVLTF.

This chain links TRBV6-1 with TRBJ2-5, with D perhaps matching TRBD1 (5 bases). The CDR3 totals 15 residues. V was trimmed by 2 bases and J by 5 bases, leaving 15 bases between them. Germline CDR1 reads MNHNS; CDR2 reads SASEGT. The DNA of the CDR3 is TGTGCCAGCAGTGAAAGTATAGGGGTTCATGAGACCCAGTACTTC. It yields the protein CASSESIGVHETQYF.

The CDR3 reads CASSMAQETQYF. CDR3 DNA: TGTGCCAGCAGCATGGCCCAAGAGACCCAGTACTTC. The genes are TRBV7-2 and TRBJ2-5; D call uncertain. Germline V lookup: CDR1 SGHTA, CDR2 FQGNSA. The CDR3 length is 12 residues. Trimming removed 5 bases at V and 1 base at J, with 5 bases between.

The rearrangement joins TRBV9 to TRBJ2-1, with D unresolved. The ends were cut back, 0 bases at V and 3 bases at J, with 10 bases in the middle. This CDR3 has 15 amino acids. CDR1 and CDR2 from the germline V gene are SGDLS and YYNGEE. This CDR3 is CASSVASVYYNEQFF. CDR3 sequence (DNA): TGTGCCAGCAGCGTAGCCAGCGTCTACTACAATGAGCAGTTCTTC.

This clone was observed a handful of times. The chain uses TRBV28 and TRBJ1-2; possibly TRBD1 for D (5 bases). This CDR3 region has 12 residues. Germline V gene sequence: CDR1 MDHEN, CDR2 SYDVKM. Trimming took off 7 bases at V and 4 bases at J, with 10 bases between the two ends. The CDR3 reads CASKDSIYGYTF. CDR3 nucleotides: TGTGCCAGCAAAGACAGTATCTATGGCTACACCTTC.